The clone carrying this T cell receptor (beta chain) was detected many times. The TCR beta CDR3 region was amplified from genomic DNA, with two rounds of multiplex PCR being used for the amplification. Round-one PCR had primers specific to each TRBV and TRBJ gene. In TCRdb, the multiplex PCR reads were re-called with MiXCR into one record per CDR3 protein. The data contain around 20,000 distinct CDR3 sequences, roughly 45% of them singletons. The sample belongs to a study of prognosis after radiotherapy for stage I lung cancer. All patients showed node-negative disease on CT and PET/CT and lacked prior chemotherapy, radiotherapy or other malignancies. The CDR3 length is 16 residues. The germline V gene has CDR1 SGHTA and CDR2 FQGTGA. The germline V and J ends were trimmed by 1 base and 9 bases, with 16 bases remaining between them.

The starting material was PBMCs, obtained before or after stereotactic body radiation therapy (not recorded which). This sequence was found in a donor over 45 with non-small cell lung cancer. This sequence joins TRBV7-3 and TRBJ1-6, with a weak D call TRBD1 (5 bases). The CDR3 bases are TGTGCCAGCAGCTTAAACAGATACGGGAGGGGTTCACCCCTCCACTTT. It translates to CASSLNRYGRGSPLHF.